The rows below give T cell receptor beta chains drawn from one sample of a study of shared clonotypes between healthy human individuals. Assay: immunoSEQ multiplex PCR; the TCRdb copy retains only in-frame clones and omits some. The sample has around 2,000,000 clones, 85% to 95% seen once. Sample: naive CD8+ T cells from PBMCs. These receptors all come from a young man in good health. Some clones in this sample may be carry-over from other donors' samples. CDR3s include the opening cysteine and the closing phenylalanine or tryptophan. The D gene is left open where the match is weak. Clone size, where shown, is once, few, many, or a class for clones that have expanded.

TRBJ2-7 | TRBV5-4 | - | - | TGTGCCAGCAGCTTGTGGGCAGCGTCGCGAGGGGAGCAGTACTTC | CASSLWAASRGEQYF
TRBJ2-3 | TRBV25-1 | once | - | TGTGCCAGCTCCTCCTGGACCGCCGAGATCACAGATACGCAGTATTTT | CASSSWTAEITDTQYF
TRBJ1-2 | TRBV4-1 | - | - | TGCGCCAGCAGCCAAGACGGAGGGCATTATGGCTACACCTTC | CASSQDGGHYGYTF
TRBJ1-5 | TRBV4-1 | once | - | TGCGCCAGCAGCCAATTCGTGGTGGGTCAGCCCCAGCATTTT | CASSQFVVGQPQHF
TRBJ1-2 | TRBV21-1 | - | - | TGTGCCAGCAGCAAAGCCAACTCAGGGAACCTTCGCTACACCTTC | CASSKANSGNLRYTF
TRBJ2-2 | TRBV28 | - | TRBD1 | TGTGCCAGCAGTTCGGGACAGGGTTACGCCGGGGAGCTGTTTTTT | CASSSGQGYAGELFF
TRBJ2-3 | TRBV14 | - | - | TGTGCCAGCAGCCAAGCGAGGGCAGATACGCAGTATTTT | CASSQARADTQYF
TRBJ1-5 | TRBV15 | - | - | TGTGCCACCAGCAGAGATAGTAGCGCAGGAAATCAGCCCCAGCATTTT | CATSRDSSAGNQPQHF
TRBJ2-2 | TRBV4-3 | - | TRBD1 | TGCGCCAGCAGCCAAGGACAGGGGGCCACCGGGGAGCTGTTTTTT | CASSQGQGATGELFF
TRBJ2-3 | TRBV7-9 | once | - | TGTGCCAGCATCCGAATTGGGGCGGCGGATGGGGATACGCAGTATTTT | CASIRIGAADGDTQYF
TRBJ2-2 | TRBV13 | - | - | TGTGCCAGCAGCTTGTTTAATTCCGGGGAGCTGTTTTTT | CASSLFNSGELFF
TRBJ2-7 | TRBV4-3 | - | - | TGCGCCAGCATCTACGATGGGCAGTACTTC | CASIYDGQYF
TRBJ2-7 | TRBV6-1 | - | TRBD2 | TGTGCCAGCAGTGAAGCTATGGGGACTAGCGTGGCCTACGAGCAGTACTTC | CASSEAMGTSVAYEQYF
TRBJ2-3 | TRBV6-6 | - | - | TGTGCCAGCGATGGGGCCCCAGGTGCGGCAGATACGCAGTATTTT | CASDGAPGAADTQYF
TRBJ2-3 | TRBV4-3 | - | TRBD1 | TGCGCCAGCAGCCAAGGGGGGACAGGCACAGATACGCAGTATTTT | CASSQGGTGTDTQYF
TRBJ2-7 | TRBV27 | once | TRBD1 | TGTGCCAGCAGTGAAAGTGTCGGGGACAGGTCCTACGAGCAGTACTTC | CASSESVGDRSYEQYF
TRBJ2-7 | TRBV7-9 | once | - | TGTGCCAGCAGCCCAAGCAGCAAATCGTGGCAGTACTTC | CASSPSSKSWQYF
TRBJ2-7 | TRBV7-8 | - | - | TGTGCCAGCAGCTTAGTTCCTTACGAGCAGTACTTC | CASSLVPYEQYF
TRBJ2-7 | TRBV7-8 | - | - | TGTGCCAGCAGCTCAGGCTCCGAGCAGTACTTC | CASSSGSEQYF
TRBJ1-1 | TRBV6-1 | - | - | TGTGCCAGCATTTACAGGGTTCCCACTGAAGCTTTCTTT | CASIYRVPTEAFF
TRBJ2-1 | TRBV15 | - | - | TGTGCCACCAGCCGAAGGACTGGGAGAGAGCAGTTCTTC | CATSRRTGREQFF
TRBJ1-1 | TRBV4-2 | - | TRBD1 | TGTGCCAGCAGCCAAGTACAGGGGAGTGAAGCTTTCTTT | CASSQVQGSEAFF
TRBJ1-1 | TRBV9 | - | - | TGTGCCAGCAGCGTCGGAGGGTCCACTGAAGCTTTCTTT | CASSVGGSTEAFF
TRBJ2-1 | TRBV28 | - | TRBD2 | TGTGCCAGCAGCCCGGCAGCGGGAGGCTTGGAGCTACGCTACAATGAGCAGTTCTTC | CASSPAAGGLELRYNEQFF
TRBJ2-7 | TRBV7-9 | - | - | TGTGCCAGCAGCGGGACTTCCTTTGCCTACGAGCAGTACTTC | CASSGTSFAYEQYF
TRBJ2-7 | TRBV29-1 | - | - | TGCAGCGGCCGGGACGGATACTACGAGCAGTACTTC | CSGRDGYYEQYF
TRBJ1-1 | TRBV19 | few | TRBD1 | TGTGCCAGTAGTAGTAGACAGGGGAACACTGAAGCTTTCTTT | CASSSRQGNTEAFF